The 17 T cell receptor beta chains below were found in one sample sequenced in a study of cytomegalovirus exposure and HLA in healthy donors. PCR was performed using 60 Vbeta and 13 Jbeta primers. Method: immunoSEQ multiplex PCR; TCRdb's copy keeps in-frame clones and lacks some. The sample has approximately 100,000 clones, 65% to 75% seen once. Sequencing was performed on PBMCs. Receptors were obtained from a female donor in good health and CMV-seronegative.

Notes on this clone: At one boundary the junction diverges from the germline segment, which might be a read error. CDR3 bases: TGCGCCGGCAGCTCGGGGGGAGGTCCAGCTTACAATGAGCAGTTCTTC. Encoded protein: CAGSSGGGPAYNEQFF. The chain joins TRBV5-1 to TRBJ2-1, with 7 bases aligning to TRBD2. CDR3 length equals 16 residues. CDR1 SGHRS and CDR2 YFSETQ come from the germline V gene.

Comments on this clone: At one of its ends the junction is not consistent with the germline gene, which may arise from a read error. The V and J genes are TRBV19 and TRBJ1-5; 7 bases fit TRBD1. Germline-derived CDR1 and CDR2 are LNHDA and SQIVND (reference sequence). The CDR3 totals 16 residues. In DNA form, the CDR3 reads TGTGCTAGTAGTATAGGGACAGTAGTGAATGTACAGCCCCAGCATTTT. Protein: CASSIGTVVNVQPQHF.

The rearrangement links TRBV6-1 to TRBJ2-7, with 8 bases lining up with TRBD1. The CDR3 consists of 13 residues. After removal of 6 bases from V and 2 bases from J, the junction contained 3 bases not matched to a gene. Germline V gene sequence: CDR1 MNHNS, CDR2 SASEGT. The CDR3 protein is CASSRGRAYEQYF. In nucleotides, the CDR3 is TGTGCCAGCAGCAGGGGGCGAGCCTACGAGCAGTACTTC.

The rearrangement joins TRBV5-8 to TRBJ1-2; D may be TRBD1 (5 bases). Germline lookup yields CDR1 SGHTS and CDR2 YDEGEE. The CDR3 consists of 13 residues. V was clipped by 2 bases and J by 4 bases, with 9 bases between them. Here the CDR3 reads CASSFRTPYGYTF. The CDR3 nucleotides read TGTGCCAGCAGCTTCCGGACACCCTATGGCTACACCTTC.

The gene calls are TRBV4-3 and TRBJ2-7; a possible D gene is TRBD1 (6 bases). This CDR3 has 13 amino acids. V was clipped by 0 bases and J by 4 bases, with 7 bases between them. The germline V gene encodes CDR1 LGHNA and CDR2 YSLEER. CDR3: CASSQEGGYEQYF. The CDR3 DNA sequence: TGCGCCAGCAGCCAAGAAGGGGGTTACGAGCAGTACTTC.

CDR3 nucleotide sequence: TGTGCCAGCAGCTTAGCTGCGTACAATGAGCAGTTCTTC. Amino acids: CASSLAAYNEQFF. The chain joins TRBV7-9 to TRBJ2-1; D is unclear. CDR1 and CDR2 (germline): SEHNR, FQNEAQ (reference sequence). The CDR3 totals 13 residues. V lost 0 bases and J lost 4, with 4 bases in between.

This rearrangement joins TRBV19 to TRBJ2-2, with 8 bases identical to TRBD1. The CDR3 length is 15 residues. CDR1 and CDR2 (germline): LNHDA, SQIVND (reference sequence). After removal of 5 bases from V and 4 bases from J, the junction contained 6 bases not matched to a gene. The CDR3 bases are TGTGCCAGTAGTGGTCGGACAGGGTTCACCGGGGAGCTGTTTTTT. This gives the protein CASSGRTGFTGELFF.

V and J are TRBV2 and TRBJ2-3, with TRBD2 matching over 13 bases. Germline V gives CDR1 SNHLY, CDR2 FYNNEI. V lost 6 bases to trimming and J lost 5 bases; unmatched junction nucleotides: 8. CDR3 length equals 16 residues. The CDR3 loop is CASRILAGGSVDTQYF. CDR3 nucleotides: TGTGCCAGCAGAATACTAGCGGGAGGGTCGGTAGATACGCAGTATTTT. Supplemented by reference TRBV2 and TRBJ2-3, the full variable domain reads EPEVTQTPSHQVTQMGQEVILRCVPISNHLYFYWYRQILGQKVEFLVSFYNNEISEKSEIFDDQFSVERPDGSNFTLKIRSTKLEDSAMYFCASRILAGGSVDTQYFGPGTRLTVL.

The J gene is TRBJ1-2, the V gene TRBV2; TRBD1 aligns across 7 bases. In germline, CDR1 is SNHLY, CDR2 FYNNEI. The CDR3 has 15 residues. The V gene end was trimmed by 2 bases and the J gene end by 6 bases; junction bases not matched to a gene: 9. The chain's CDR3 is CASSELDWDSHGYTF. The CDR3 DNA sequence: TGTGCCAGCAGTGAACTTGACTGGGACAGCCATGGCTACACCTTC.

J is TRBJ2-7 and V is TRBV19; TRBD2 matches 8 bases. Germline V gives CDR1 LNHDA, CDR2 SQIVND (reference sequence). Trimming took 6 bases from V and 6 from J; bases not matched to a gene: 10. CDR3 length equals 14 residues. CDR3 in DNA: TGTGCCAGTAGCCCGGGGGGGGCCCCGCGCGAGCAGTACTTC. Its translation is CASSPGGAPREQYF. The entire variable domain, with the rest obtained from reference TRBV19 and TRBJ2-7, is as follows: DGGITQSPKYLFRKEGQNVTLSCEQNLNHDAMYWYRQDPGQGLRLIYYSQIVNDFQKGDIAEGYSVSREKKESFPLTVTSAQKNPTAFYLCASSPGGAPREQYFGPGTRLTVT.

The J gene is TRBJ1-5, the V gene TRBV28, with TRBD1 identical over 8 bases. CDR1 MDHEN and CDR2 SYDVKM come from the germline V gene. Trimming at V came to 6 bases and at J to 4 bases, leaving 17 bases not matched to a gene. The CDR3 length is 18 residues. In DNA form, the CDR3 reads TGTGCCAGCAGCTCCCTCCAGATCCGGGACAGGATTAATCAGCCCCAGCATTTT. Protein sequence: CASSSLQIRDRINQPQHF.

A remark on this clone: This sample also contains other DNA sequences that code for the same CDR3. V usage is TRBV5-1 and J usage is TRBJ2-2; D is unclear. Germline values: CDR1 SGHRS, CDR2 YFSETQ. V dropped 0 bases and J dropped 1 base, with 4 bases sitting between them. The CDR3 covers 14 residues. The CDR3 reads CASSLAGNTGELFF. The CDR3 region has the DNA TGCGCCAGCAGCTTGGCAGGGAACACCGGGGAGCTGTTTTTT.

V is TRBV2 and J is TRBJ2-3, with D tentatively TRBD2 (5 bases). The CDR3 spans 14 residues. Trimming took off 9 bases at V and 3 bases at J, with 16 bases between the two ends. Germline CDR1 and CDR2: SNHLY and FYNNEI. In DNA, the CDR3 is TGTGCCAGTGAACCAGCGGTTGAGACAGATACGCAGTATTTT. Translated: CASEPAVETDTQYF.

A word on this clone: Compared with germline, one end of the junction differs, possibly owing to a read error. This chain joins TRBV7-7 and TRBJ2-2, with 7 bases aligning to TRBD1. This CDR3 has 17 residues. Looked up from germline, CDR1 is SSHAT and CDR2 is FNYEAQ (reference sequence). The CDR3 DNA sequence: TGTGCTAGCAGCTACTCGGCCGGACAGGCGAACACCGGGGAGCTGTTTTTT. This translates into CASSYSAGQANTGELFF.

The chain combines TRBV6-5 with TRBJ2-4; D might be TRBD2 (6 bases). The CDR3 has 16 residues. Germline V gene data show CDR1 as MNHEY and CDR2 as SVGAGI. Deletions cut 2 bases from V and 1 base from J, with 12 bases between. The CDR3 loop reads CASSYQGLGAKNIQYF. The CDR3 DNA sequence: TGTGCCAGCAGTTACCAGGGACTGGGGGCCAAAAACATTCAGTACTTC.

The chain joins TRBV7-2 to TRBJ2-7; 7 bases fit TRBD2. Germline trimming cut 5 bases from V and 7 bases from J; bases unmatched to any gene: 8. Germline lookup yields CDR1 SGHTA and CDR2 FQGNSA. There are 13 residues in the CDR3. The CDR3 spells CASSPNGGREQYF. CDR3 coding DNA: TGTGCCAGCAGCCCCAACGGGGGGAGGGAGCAGTACTTC.

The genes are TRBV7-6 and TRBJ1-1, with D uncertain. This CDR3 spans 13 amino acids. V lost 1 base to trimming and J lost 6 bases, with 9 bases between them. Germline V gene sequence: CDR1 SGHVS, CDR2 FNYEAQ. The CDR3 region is CASSLGGSAEAFF. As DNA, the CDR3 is TGTGCCAGCAGCTTAGGAGGGTCCGCTGAAGCTTTCTTT.